This TCR beta chain derives from a study of OX40 agonist ivuxolimab in advanced cancers. On the study more broadly: Patients were infused with ivuxolimab every 2 weeks at 0.01 to 10 mg/kg. Findings and limits, study-wide: Patients with a partial response at 0.1-3.0 mg/kg had among the lowest clonal expansion. Some of the nonresponding patients also showed low levels of normalized T-cell clonal expansion.

This clone has more than one count but fewer than ten. Its antigen is currently unknown. The germline gives CDR1 SEHNR, CDR2 FQNEAQ (reference sequence). The ends were cut back, 4 bases at V and 4 bases at J, with 10 bases in the middle. The CDR3 extends over 13 amino acids. Data came from immunoSEQ multiplex PCR; TCRdb stores just in-frame clones and leaves some out. The sample carries some 6,700 clones, 94% recorded once. The timepoints at which blood was sampled were baseline, cycle 4 day 1, and cycle 7 day 1. This chain joins TRBV7-9 and TRBJ1-2; TRBD1 might be the D (5 bases). The sequences come from CD4+ or CD8+ T cells sorted from blood, collected in a trial of the OX40 agonist ivuxolimab. This clonotype was obtained from an adult with an advanced solid tumor such as melanoma, head and neck, liver or kidney cancer. CDR3 bases: TGTGCCAGCAGCTCCAGGGTTTTCTATGGCTACACCTTC. Protein sequence: CASSSRVFYGYTF.